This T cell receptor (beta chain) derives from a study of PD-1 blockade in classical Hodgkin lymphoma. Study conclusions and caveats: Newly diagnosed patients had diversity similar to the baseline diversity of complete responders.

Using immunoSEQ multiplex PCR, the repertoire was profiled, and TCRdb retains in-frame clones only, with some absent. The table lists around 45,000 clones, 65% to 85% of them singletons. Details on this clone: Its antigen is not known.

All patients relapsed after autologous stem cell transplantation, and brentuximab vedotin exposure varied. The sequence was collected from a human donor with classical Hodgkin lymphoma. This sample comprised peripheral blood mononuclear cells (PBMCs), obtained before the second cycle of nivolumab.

In DNA, the CDR3 is TGTGCCAGCAGCTTAGGGCGGGGGAAGACAGATACGCAGTATTTT. Translated: CASSLGRGKTDTQYF. The V call is TRBV7-9, the J call TRBJ2-3; 7 bases align to TRBD2. The CDR3 consists of 15 residues. Germline V gives CDR1 SEHNR, CDR2 FQNEAQ (reference sequence). The V segment lost 1 base and the J segment 3 bases; nucleotides outside the gene matches: 4. Using reference TRBV7-9 and TRBJ2-3 for the parts outside the CDR3, the full variable domain is DTGVSQNPRHKITKRGQNVTFRCDPISEHNRLYWYRQTLGQGPEFLTYFQNEAQLEKSRLLSDRFSAERPKGSFSTLEIQRTEQGDSAMYLCASSLGRGKTDTQYFGPGTRLTVL.